Listed here are 13 T cell receptor beta chains from one sample, sequenced in a study of tumor-infiltrating lymphocytes in oesophageal squamous cell carcinoma. TCRdb called the PCR reads again in MiXCR, with one record for every CDR3 protein. The sample holds under 20,000 distinct CDR3 sequences, roughly half seen once. The sequencing sample was made of esophageal tumor tissue. These receptors originate from a female donor with esophageal squamous cell carcinoma.

V and J are TRBV7-3 and TRBJ2-2; maybe TRBD1 (5 bases). The germline CDR1 and CDR2 sequences are SGHTA and FQGTGA. The CDR3 has 13 residues. The germline V and J ends were trimmed by 5 bases and 2 bases, with 6 bases remaining between them. The CDR3 sequence is CASSGQNTGELFF. The CDR3 region has the DNA TGTGCCAGCAGCGGACAAAACACCGGGGAGCTGTTTTTT.

J is TRBJ2-1 and V is TRBV10-3, with 8 bases aligning to TRBD2. This CDR3 spans 15 amino acids. The ends lost 10 bases at V and 6 bases at J; junction bases unmatched: 14. Germline CDR1 reads ENHRY; CDR2 reads SYGVKD. The CDR3 nucleotides are TGTGCCACCTCTTCGGGGAGCGGGAGTTCCAATGAGCAGTTCTTC. Translating it yields CATSSGSGSSNEQFF.

The chain employs TRBV24-1 and TRBJ1-5; D ambiguous. CDR1 KGHDR and CDR2 SFDVKD come from the germline V gene. This CDR3 region has 13 residues. V lost 9 bases to trimming and J lost 7 bases, with 15 bases between them. The CDR3 reads CATQRAVQQPQHF. In nucleotides, the CDR3 is TGTGCCACCCAAAGGGCAGTTCAACAGCCCCAGCATTTT.

This rearrangement joins TRBV11-1 to TRBJ2-1; D perhaps matches TRBD2 (5 bases). V was clipped by 5 bases and J by 8 bases, with 16 bases between them. Germline CDR1 reads SGHAT; CDR2 reads FQDESV (reference sequence). The CDR3 runs 14 residues. The CDR3 here is CASSGDGVLDEQFF. The CDR3 nucleotides are TGTGCCAGCAGCGGAGACGGGGTTTTGGATGAGCAGTTCTTC.

This clonotype was seen just once. The chain has TRBV7-4 and TRBJ2-3, with TRBD1 as a possible D gene (5 bases). The J call may not be correct, given that the DNA end is closer to TRBJ2-1. CDR1 and CDR2 (germline): SGHVT, SQSDAQ. The CDR3 covers 19 residues. The chain's CDR3 is CASSSLAPPTVRSYNEQFF. The CDR3 region has the DNA TGTGCCAGCAGCTCCTTGGCACCTCCGACAGTCCGCTCCTACAATGAGCAGTTCTTC.

This clonotype was detected a few times. Since no conserved phenylalanine or tryptophan closes the CDR3, a read error is the likely cause. The genes are TRBV4-1 and TRBJ1-2; D perhaps matches TRBD1 (5 bases). The CDR3 is made up of 12 amino acids. Germline V lookup: CDR1 MGHRA, CDR2 YSYEKL. Trimming shortened V by 3 bases and J by 8 bases, and 10 bases separated the two germline ends. The CDR3: CASSHAGNGYTL. As DNA, the CDR3 is TGCGCCAGCAGCCATGCAGGGAACGGCTACACCTTA.

The chain links TRBV6-5 to TRBJ1-5, with TRBD1 matching 9 bases. CDR1 and CDR2 from the germline V gene are MNHEY and SVGAGI. V was clipped by 8 bases and J by 4 bases; unmatched bases: 9. The CDR3 spans 15 residues. The CDR3 coding sequence is TGTGCCAGCGTCCCGGGGACAGGGTCTAATCAGCCCCAGCATTTT. Protein sequence: CASVPGTGSNQPQHF.

V usage is TRBV7-6 and J usage is TRBJ2-3; D uncertain. The J call is in doubt because the DNA end fits TRBJ2-7 better. This CDR3 spans 15 amino acids. Germline V CDR1 and CDR2: SGHVS, FNYEAQ. This CDR3 reads CASSLGSGWVVEQYF. The CDR3 DNA sequence: TGTGCCAGCAGCTTAGGTTCGGGCTGGGTTGTCGAGCAGTACTTC.

This chain links TRBV12-3 or TRBV12-4 with TRBJ2-3; perhaps TRBD1 as D (6 bases). The J call is in doubt because the DNA end fits TRBJ2-1 better. The CDR3 is 13 residues long. CDR3 amino acids: CASSLRGKNEQFF. The CDR3 DNA reads TGTGCCAGCAGTTTAAGGGGGAAGAATGAGCAGTTCTTC.

The chain carries TRBV6-6 and TRBJ2-2; no clear D. V lost 0 bases and J 0 bases, leaving 5 bases between the germline ends. CDR1 is MNHNY and CDR2 is SVGAGI in the germline V gene (reference sequence). This CDR3 is 15 amino acids long. CDR3: CASSYSHANTGELFF. DNA for the CDR3: TGTGCCAGCAGTTACTCCCATGCGAACACCGGGGAGCTGTTTTTT.

This clonotype has only one observation. The CDR3 reads CASSSRTSGATDTQYF. The CDR3 DNA reads TGTGCCAGCAGTTCCAGGACTAGCGGGGCCACAGATACGCAGTATTTT. The chain couples TRBV6-6 to TRBJ2-3; 12 bases fit TRBD2. The CDR3 is 16 residues long. From germline, CDR1 is MNHNY and CDR2 SVGAGI (reference sequence). Trimming at V came to 4 bases and at J to 2 bases, leaving 4 bases not matched to a gene.

The chain employs TRBV28 and TRBJ2-4; 11 bases are a match to TRBD2. The J call may be faulty, since TRBJ2-5 better matches the DNA end. The CDR3 loop spans 15 amino acids. Germline lookup yields CDR1 MDHEN and CDR2 SYDVKM. The CDR3 spells CASRLAGGRGETQYF. Here the CDR3 DNA reads TGTGCCAGCAGATTAGCGGGAGGGCGAGGAGAGACCCAGTACTTC.

The gene calls are TRBV6-1 and TRBJ2-3; 7 nucleotides agree with TRBD1. J was trimmed by 1 base and V by 3 bases; bases with no gene match: 7. CDR1 is MNHNS, CDR2 SASEGT, per germline. The length of the CDR3 is 16 residues. The CDR3 coding sequence is TGTGCCAGCAGTGAGAAGACAGGGTGGGGCACAGATACGCAGTATTTT. Its protein is CASSEKTGWGTDTQYF.